At least ten counts were recorded for the clone carrying this T cell receptor (beta chain). Its antigen remains unidentified. This CDR3 has 14 amino acids. J gave up 2 bases and V 6 bases, and 6 bases lay outside the gene matches. Germline CDR1 DFQATT, CDR2 SNEGSKA (reference sequence). The data stem from a study of T cell repertoires in cytomegalovirus infection. Study-level background: It was the public TCR beta signatures that indicated both CMV infection and matching HLA type. The study's findings and limits: CMV-specific HLA-C-restricted TCR beta clonotypes dominated the ex vivo response. CMV carriers with the relevant HLA were identified by cumulative public TCR beta family frequency.

MiXCR, run by TCRdb on the reads, gives a single entry per CDR3 protein. Of about 210,000 distinct CDR3 sequences listed, about 7% are singletons. The V call is TRBV20-1, the J call TRBJ2-2; 7 nucleotides line up with TRBD1. The sequence came from a human donor in good health (CMV status not recorded). Some clones in this sample may be carry-over from other donors' samples. The material sequenced was PBMCs. CDR3 protein: CSATGQYNTGELFF. For the CDR3, the DNA is TGCAGTGCCACGGGACAGTATAACACCGGGGAGCTGTTTTTT.